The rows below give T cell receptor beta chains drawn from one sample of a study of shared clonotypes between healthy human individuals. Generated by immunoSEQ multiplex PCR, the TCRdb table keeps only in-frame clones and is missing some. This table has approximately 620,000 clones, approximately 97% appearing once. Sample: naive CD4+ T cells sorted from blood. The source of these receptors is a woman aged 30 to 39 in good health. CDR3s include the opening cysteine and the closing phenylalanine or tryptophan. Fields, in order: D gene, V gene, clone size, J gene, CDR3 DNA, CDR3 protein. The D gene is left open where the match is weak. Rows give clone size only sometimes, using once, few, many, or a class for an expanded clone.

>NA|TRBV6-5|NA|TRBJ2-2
TGTGCCAGCAGAAAGGCGGGAACCGGGGAGCTGTTTTTT
CASRKAGTGELFF
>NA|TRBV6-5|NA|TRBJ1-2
TGTGCCAGCCGATCCGGACAGAACTATGGCTACACCTTC
CASRSGQNYGYTF
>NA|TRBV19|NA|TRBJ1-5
TGTGCCAGTACGCCCGCGGCAGAAGGCAATCAGCCCCAGCATTTT
CASTPAAEGNQPQHF
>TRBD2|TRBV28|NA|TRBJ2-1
TGTGCCAGCAGTAGCGGGGGGGTCGCTGAGCAGTTCTTC
CASSSGGVAEQFF
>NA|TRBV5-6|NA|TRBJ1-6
TGTGCCAGCAGCTTCGCACCGACACGAGATAATTCACCCCTCCACTTT
CASSFAPTRDNSPLHF
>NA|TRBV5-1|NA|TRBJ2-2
TGCGCCAGCAGCTTGGTGGGGGAGACGGGCACCGGGGAGCTGTTTTTT
CASSLVGETGTGELFF
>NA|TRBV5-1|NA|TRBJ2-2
TGCGCCAGCAGCTTGGAGGCTACGAACACCGGGGAGCTGTTTTTT
CASSLEATNTGELFF
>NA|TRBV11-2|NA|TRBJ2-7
TGTGCCAGCAGCTTCCACTCTGACTCACTTCTCTCCTACGAGCAGTACTTC
CASSFHSDSLLSYEQYF
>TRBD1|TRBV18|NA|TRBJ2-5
TGTGCCAGCTCACAGGGACAGGGGGAGACCCAGTACTTC
CASSQGQGETQYF
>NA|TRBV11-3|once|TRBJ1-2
TGTGCCAGCAGCTTAGCGCACAGGAGCTATGGCTACACCTTC
CASSLAHRSYGYTF
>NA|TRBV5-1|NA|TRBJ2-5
TGCGCCAGCAGATACGGCGTGGAGACCCAGTACTTC
CASRYGVETQYF
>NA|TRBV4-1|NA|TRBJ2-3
TGCGCCAGCAGCCAAGGATTGACTACCATGGGCACAGATACGCAGTATTTT
CASSQGLTTMGTDTQYF
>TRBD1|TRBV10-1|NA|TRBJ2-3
TGCGCCAGCAGTTCAGACCGGGACAGATACACAGATACGCAGTATTTT
CASSSDRDRYTDTQYF
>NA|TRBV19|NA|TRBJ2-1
TGTGCCAGTAACGACAGAGTCTCCTACAATGAGCAGTTCTTC
CASNDRVSYNEQFF
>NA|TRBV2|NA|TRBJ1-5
TGTGCCAGCAGGGCGCAGGGTTCTTCGGGCAATCAGCCCCAGCATTTT
CASRAQGSSGNQPQHF
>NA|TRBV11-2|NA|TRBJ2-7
TGTGCCAGCAGCTCGGGGAGTATAACCGCCTACGAGCAGTACTTC
CASSSGSITAYEQYF
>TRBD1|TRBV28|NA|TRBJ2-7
TGTGCCAGCAGTTCCGCCGGGACAGTCGCCTACGAGCAGTACTTC
CASSSAGTVAYEQYF
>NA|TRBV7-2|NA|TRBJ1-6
TGTGCCAGCAGCTTATTCTCCACCGGTCGTAATTCACCCCTCCACTTT
CASSLFSTGRNSPLHF
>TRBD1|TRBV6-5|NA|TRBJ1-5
TGTGCCAGCACCGGGACAGGGGATCAGCCCCAGCATTTT
CASTGTGDQPQHF